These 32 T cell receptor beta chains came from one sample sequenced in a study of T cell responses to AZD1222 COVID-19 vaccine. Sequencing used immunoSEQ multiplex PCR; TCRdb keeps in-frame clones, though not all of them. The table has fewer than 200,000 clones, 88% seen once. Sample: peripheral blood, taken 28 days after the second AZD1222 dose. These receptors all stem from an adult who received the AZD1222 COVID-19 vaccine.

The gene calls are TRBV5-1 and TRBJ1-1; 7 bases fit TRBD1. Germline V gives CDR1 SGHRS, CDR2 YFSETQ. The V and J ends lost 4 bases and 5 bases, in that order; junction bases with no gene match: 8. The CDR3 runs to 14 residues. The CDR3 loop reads CASSPPSGGTEAFF. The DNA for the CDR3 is TGCGCCAGCAGCCCACCCTCAGGGGGGACTGAAGCTTTCTTT.

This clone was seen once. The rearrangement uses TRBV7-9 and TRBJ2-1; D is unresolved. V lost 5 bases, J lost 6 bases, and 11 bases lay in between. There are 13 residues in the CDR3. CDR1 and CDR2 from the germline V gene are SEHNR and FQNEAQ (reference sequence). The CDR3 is CASSEIKGNEQFF. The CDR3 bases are TGTGCCAGCAGCGAGATCAAGGGCAATGAGCAGTTCTTC.

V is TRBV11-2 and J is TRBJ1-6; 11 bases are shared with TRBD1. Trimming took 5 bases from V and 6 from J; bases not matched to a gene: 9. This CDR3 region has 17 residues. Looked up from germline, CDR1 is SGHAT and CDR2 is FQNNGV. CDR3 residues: CASSRAGTGGSNSPLHF. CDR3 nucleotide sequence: TGTGCCAGCAGCCGTGCCGGGACAGGGGGTTCTAATTCACCCCTCCACTTT.

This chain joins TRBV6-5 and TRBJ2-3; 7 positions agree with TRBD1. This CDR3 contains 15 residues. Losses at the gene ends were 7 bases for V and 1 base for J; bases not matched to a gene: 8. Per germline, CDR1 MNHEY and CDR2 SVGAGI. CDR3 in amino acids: CASNPRGRGTDTQYF. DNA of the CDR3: TGTGCCAGCAACCCGAGGGGGCGGGGCACAGATACGCAGTATTTT.

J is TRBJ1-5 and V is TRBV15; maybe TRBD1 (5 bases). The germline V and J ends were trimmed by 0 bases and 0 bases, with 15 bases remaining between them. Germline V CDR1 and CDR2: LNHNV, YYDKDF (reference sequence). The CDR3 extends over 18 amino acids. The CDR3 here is CATSRDPGRGYSNQPQHF. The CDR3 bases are TGTGCCACCAGCAGAGATCCAGGTAGGGGATATAGCAATCAGCCCCAGCATTTT.

The CDR3 spells CASSLDHGGEQYF. CDR3 DNA: TGTGCCAGCAGCTTAGATCATGGGGGCGAGCAGTACTTC. The chain joins TRBV11-2 to TRBJ2-7; D could derive from TRBD1 or TRBD2 (5 bases each). Between the trimmed V and J ends, which lost 0 bases and 6 bases, there was a span of 9 bases. This CDR3 spans 13 amino acids. Germline CDR1 is SGHAT and CDR2 is FQNNGV.

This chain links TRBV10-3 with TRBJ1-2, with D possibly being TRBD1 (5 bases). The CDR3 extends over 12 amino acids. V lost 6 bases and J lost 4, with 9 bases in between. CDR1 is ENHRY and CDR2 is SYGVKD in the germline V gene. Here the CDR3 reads CAIRQEPYGYTF. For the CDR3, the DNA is TGTGCCATCAGACAGGAGCCCTATGGCTACACCTTC.

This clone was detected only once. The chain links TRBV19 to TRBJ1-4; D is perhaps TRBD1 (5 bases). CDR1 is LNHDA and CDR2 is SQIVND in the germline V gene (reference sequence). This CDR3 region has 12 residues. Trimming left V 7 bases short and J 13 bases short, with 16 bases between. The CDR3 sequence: CASTPGTVGLFF. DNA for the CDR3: TGTGCCAGTACCCCAGGGACTGTCGGACTGTTTTTT.

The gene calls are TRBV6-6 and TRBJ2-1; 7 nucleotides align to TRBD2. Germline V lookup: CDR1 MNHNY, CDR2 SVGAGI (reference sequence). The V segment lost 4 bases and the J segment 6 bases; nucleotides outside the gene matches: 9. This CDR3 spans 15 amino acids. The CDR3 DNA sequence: TGTGCCAGCAGTTCCCTACTAGCGAAGGGCAATGAGCAGTTCTTC. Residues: CASSSLLAKGNEQFF.

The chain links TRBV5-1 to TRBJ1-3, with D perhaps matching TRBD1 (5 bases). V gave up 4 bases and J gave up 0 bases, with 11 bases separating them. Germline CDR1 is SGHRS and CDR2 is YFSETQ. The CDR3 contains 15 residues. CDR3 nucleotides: TGCGCCAGCAGCAGCGGGACGGACTCTGGAAACACCATATATTTT. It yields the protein CASSSGTDSGNTIYF. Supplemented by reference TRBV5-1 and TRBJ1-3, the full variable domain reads KAGVTQTPRYLIKTRGQQVTLSCSPISGHRSVSWYQQTPGQGLQFLFEYFSETQRNKGNFPGRFSGRQFSNSRSEMNVSTLELGDSALYLCASSSGTDSGNTIYFGEGSWLTVV.

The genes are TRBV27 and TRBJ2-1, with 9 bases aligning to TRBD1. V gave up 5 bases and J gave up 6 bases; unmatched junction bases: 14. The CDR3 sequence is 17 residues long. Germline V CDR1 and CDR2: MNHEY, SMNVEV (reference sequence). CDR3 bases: TGTGCCAGCAGTCCTCCCCCTACGGGACAGGGCTTCAATGAGCAGTTCTTC. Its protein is CASSPPPTGQGFNEQFF.

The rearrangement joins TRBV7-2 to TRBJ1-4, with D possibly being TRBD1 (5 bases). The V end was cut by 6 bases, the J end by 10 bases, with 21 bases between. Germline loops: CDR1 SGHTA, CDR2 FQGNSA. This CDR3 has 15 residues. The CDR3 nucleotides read TGTGCCAGCAGTGACACCCTGGGCCAGGGTGGAAAACTGTTTTTT. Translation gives CASSDTLGQGGKLFF.

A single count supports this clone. The CDR3 DNA follows: TGTGCCAGCAGCTTGATTAGGGACAGGGGGTCAGATACGCAGTATTTT. This codes for CASSLIRDRGSDTQYF. This chain links TRBV5-6 with TRBJ2-3, with 11 bases lining up with TRBD1. This CDR3 contains 16 residues. V shed 1 base, J shed 4 bases, and the junction held 5 bases outside the gene matches. The germline V gene has CDR1 SGHDT and CDR2 YYEEEE.

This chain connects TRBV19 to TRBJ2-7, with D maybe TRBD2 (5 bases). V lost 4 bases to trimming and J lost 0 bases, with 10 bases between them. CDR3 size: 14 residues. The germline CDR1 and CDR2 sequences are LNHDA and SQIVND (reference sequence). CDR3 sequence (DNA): TGTGCCAGTAGTAGGAGCGGTGGCTCCTACGAGCAGTACTTC. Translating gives CASSRSGGSYEQYF.

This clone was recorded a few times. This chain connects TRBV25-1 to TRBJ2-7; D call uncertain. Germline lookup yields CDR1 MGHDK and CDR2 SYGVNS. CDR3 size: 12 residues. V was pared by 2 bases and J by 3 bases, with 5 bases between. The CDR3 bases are TGTGCCAGCAGTGAAGCTTACTACGAGCAGTACTTC. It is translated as CASSEAYYEQYF.

This CDR3 is CASSLGGPQHF. Written as DNA, the CDR3 is TGTGCCAGCAGTTTAGGGGGGCCCCAGCATTTT. V and J are TRBV12-3 or TRBV12-4 and TRBJ1-5; D is undetermined. Trimming removed 1 base at V and 9 bases at J, with 4 bases between. CDR3 length equals 11 residues.

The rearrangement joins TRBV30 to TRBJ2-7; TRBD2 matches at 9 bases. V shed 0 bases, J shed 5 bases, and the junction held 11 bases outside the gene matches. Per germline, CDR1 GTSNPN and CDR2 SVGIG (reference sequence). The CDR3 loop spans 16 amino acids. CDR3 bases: TGTGCCTGGAGTGTATGGACTAGCGCGCACAAGGACGAGCAGTACTTC. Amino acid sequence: CAWSVWTSAHKDEQYF.

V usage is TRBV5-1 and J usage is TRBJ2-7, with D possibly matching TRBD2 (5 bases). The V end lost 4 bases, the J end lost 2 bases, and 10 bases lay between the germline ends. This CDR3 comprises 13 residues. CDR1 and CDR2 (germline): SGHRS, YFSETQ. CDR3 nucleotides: TGCGCCAGCAGCCTGGACGGGGCCTACGAGCAGTACTTC. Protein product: CASSLDGAYEQYF. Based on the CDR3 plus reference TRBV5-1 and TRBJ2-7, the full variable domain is KAGVTQTPRYLIKTRGQQVTLSCSPISGHRSVSWYQQTPGQGLQFLFEYFSETQRNKGNFPGRFSGRQFSNSRSEMNVSTLELGDSALYLCASSLDGAYEQYFGPGTRLTVT.

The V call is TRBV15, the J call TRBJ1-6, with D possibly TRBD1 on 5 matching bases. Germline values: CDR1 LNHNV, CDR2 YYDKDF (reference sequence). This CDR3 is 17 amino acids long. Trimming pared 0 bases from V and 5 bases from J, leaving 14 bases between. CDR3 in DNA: TGTGCCACCAGCAGAGATCAGGGACGGAGAAATAATTCACCCCTCCACTTT. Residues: CATSRDQGRRNNSPLHF. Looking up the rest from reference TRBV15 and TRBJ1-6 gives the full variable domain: DAMVIQNPRYQVTQFGKPVTLSCSQTLNHNVMYWYQQKSSQAPKLLFHYYDKDFNNEADTPDNFQSRRPNTSFCFLDIRSPGLGDTAMYLCATSRDQGRRNNSPLHFGNGTRLTVT.

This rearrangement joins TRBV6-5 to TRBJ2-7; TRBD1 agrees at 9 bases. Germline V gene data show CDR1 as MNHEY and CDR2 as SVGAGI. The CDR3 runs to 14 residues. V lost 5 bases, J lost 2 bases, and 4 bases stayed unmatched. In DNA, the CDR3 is TGTGCCAGCAGTAGCCGGGACAGGGCCTACGAGCAGTACTTC. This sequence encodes CASSSRDRAYEQYF.

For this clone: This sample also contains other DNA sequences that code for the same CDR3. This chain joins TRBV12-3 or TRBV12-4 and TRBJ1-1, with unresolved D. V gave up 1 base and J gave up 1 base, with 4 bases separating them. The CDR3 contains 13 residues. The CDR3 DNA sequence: TGTGCCAGCAGTTTAGGTGGGAACACTGAAGCTTTCTTT. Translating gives CASSLGGNTEAFF.

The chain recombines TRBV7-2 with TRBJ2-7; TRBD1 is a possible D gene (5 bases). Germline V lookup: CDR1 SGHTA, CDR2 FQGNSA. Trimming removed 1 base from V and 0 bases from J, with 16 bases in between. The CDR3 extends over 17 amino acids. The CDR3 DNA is TGTGCCAGCAGCTTAGTCGTCTCGCAGGGCAGCTCCTACGAGCAGTACTTC. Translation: CASSLVVSQGSSYEQYF.

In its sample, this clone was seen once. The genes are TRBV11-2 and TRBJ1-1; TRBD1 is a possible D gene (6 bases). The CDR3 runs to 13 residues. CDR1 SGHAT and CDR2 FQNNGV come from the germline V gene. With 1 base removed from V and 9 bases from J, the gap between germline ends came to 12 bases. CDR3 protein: CASSLGQAVKAFF. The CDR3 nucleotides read TGTGCCAGCAGCTTAGGACAGGCCGTCAAAGCTTTCTTT.

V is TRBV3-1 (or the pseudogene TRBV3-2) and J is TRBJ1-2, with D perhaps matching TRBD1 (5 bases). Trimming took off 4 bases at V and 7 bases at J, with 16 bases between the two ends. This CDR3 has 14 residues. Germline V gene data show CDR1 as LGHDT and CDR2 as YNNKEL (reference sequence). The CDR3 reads CASSLRDPGSGYTF. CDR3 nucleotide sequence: TGTGCCAGCAGCCTCCGGGACCCAGGAAGTGGCTACACCTTC.

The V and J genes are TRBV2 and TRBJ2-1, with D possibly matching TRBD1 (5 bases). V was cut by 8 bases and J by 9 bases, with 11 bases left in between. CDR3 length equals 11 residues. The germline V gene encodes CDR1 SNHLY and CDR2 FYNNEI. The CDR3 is CASWGGIEQFF. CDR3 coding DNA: TGTGCCAGCTGGGGCGGTATTGAGCAGTTCTTC.

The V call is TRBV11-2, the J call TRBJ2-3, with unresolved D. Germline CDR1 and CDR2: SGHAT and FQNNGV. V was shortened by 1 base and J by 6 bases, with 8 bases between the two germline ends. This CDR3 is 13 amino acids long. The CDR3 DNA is TGTGCCAGCAGCTTAGTCGGACCCGATACGCAGTATTTT. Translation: CASSLVGPDTQYF. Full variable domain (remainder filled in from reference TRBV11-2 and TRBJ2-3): EAGVAQSPRYKIIEKRQSVAFWCNPISGHATLYWYQQILGQGPKLLIQFQNNGVVDDSQLPKDRFSAERLKGVDSTLKIQPAKLEDSAVYLCASSLVGPDTQYFGPGTRLTVL.

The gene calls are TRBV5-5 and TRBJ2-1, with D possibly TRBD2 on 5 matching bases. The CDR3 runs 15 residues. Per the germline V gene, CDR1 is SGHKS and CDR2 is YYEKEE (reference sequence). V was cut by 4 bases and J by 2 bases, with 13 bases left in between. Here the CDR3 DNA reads TGTGCCAGCAGCCCACGAAGCGGCGCCTACAATGAGCAGTTCTTC. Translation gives CASSPRSGAYNEQFF.

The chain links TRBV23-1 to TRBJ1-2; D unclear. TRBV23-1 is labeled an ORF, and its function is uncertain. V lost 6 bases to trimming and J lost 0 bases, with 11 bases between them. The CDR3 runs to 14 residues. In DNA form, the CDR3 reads TGCGCCAGCAGCTACAAGGGAGCTAACTATGGCTACACCTTC. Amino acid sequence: CASSYKGANYGYTF.

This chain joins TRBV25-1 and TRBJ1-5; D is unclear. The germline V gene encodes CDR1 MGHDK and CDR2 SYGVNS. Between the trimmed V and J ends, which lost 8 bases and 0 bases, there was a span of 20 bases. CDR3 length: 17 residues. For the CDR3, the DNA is TGTGCCAGCTCGCCCAGAGTCGGACTTTATAGCAATCAGCCCCAGCATTTT. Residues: CASSPRVGLYSNQPQHF.

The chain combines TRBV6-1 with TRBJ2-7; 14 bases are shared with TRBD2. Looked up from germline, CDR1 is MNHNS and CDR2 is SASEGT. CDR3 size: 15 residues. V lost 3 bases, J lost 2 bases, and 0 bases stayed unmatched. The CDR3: CASSETSGGAYEQYF. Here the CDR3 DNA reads TGTGCCAGCAGTGAGACTAGCGGGGGGGCCTACGAGCAGTACTTC.

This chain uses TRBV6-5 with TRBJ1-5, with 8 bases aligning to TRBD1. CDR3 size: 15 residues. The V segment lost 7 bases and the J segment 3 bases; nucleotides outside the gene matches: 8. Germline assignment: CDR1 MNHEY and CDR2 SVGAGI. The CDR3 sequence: CASKQTGAANQPQHF. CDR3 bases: TGTGCCAGCAAGCAGACAGGGGCGGCCAATCAGCCCCAGCATTTT.

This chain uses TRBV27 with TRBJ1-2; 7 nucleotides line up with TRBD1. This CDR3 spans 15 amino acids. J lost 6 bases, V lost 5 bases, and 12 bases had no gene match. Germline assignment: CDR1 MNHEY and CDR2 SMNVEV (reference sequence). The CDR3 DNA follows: TGTGCCAGCAGTCCCCCCAACACAGGGGTGCATGGCTACACCTTC. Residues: CASSPPNTGVHGYTF.